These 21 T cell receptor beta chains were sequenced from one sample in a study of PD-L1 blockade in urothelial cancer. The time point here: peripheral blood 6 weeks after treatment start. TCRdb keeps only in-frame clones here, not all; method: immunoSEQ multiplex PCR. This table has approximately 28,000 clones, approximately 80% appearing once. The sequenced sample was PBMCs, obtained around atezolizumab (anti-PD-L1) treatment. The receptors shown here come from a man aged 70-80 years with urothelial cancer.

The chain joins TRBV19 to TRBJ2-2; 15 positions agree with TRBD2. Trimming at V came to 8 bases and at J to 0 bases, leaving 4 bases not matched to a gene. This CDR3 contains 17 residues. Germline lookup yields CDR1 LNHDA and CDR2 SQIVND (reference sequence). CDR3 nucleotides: TGTGCCAGTCAAGGACTAGCGGGGGGGTCGAACACCGGGGAGCTGTTTTTT. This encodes CASQGLAGGSNTGELFF. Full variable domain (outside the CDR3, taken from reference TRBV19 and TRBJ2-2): DGGITQSPKYLFRKEGQNVTLSCEQNLNHDAMYWYRQDPGQGLRLIYYSQIVNDFQKGDIAEGYSVSREKKESFPLTVTSAQKNPTAFYLCASQGLAGGSNTGELFFGEGSRLTVL.

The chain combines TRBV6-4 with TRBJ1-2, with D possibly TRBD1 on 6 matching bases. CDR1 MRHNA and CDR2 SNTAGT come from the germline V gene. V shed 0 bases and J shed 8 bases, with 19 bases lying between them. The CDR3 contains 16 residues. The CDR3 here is CASSDSAGRGYIGYTF. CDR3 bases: TGTGCCAGCAGTGACTCCGCCGGCAGGGGATATATCGGCTACACCTTC.

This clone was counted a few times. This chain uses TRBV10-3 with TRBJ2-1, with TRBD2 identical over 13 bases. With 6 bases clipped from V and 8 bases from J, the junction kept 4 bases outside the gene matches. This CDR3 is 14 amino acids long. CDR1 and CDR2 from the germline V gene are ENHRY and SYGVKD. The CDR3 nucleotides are TGTGCCATCAGACCCGGACTAGCGGGAGATGAGCAGTTCTTC. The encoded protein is CAIRPGLAGDEQFF.

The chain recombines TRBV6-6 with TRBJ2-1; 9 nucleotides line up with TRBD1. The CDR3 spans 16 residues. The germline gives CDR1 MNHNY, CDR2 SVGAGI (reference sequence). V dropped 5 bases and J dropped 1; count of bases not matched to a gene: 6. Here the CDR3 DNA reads TGTGCCAGCAGTAGAGGGACAGGGCTTTCCTACAATGAGCAGTTCTTC. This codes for CASSRGTGLSYNEQFF.

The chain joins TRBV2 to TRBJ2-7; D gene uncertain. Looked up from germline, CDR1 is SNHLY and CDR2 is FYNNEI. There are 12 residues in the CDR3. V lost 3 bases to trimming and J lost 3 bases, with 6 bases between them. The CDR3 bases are TGTGCCAGCAGTGAGGGCCTCTACGAGCAGTACTTC. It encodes CASSEGLYEQYF.

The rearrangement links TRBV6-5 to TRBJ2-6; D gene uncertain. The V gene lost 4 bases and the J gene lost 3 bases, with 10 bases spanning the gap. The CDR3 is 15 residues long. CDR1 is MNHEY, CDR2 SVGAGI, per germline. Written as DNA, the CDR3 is TGTGCCAGCAGTTTGCGGATGTTTGGGGCCAACGTCCTGACTTTC. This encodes CASSLRMFGANVLTF.

CDR3: CASSPASVAEAFF. The CDR3 DNA sequence: TGTGCCAGCAGCCCCGCTAGCGTGGCTGAAGCTTTCTTT. J is TRBJ1-1 and V is TRBV5-6, with D unclear. There are 13 residues in the CDR3. Germline CDR1 and CDR2: SGHDT and YYEEEE. V dropped 4 bases and J dropped 6 bases, with 13 bases sitting between them. The complete variable domain, with remaining parts taken from reference TRBV5-6 and TRBJ1-1, reads DAGVTQSPTHLIKTRGQQVTLRCSPKSGHDTVSWYQQALGQGPQFIFQYYEEEERQRGNFPDRFSGHQFPNYSSELNVNALLLGDSALYLCASSPASVAEAFFGQGTRLTVV.

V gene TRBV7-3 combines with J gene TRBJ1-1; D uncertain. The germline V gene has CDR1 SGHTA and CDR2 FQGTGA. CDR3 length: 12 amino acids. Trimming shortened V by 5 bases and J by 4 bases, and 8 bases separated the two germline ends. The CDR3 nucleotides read TGTGCCAGCAGCGCGGATGGCACTGAAGCTTTCTTT. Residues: CASSADGTEAFF.

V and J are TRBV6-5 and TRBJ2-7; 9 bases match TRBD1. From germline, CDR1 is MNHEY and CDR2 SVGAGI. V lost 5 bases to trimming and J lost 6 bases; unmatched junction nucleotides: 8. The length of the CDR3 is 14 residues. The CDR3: CASSVRDRAGEQYF. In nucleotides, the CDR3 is TGTGCCAGCAGTGTCCGGGACAGGGCGGGCGAGCAGTACTTC.

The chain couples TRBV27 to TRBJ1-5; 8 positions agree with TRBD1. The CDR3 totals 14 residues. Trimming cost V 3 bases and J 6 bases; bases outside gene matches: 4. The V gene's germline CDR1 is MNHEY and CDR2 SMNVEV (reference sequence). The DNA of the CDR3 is TGTGCCAGCAGTTTCCGGACAGGGACTCAGCCCCAGCATTTT. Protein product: CASSFRTGTQPQHF.

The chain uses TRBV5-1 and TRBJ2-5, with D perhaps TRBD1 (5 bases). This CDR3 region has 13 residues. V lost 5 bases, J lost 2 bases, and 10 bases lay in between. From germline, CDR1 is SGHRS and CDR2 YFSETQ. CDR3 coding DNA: TGCGCCAGCAGTCCGGACACACAAGAGACCCAGTACTTC. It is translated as CASSPDTQETQYF.

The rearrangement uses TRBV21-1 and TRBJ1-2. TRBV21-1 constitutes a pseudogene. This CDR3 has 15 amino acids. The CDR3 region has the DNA TGTGCCAGCAGCAAAGCGAAAGCAACTAACTATGGCTACACCTTC. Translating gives CASSKAKATNYGYTF.

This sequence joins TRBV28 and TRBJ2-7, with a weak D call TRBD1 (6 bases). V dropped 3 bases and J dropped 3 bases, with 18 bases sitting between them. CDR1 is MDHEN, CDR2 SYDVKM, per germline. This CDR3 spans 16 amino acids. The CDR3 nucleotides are TGTGCCAGCAGTTTCCCCCGGACAGCACCTCTCTACGAGCAGTACTTC. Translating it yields CASSFPRTAPLYEQYF.

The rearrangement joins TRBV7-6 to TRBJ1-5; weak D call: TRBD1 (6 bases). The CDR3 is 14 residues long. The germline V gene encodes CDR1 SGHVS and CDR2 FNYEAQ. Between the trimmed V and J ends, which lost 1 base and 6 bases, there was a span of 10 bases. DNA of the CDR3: TGTGCCAGCAGCTTAGAAGGGGGTCGTCAGCCCCAGCATTTT. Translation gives CASSLEGGRQPQHF.

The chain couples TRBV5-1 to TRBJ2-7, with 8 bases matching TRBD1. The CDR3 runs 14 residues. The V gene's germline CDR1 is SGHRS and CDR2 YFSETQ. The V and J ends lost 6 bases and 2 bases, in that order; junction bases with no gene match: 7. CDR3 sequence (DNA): TGCGCCAGCACCATAGGACAGGGCACCTACGAGCAGTACTTC. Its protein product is CASTIGQGTYEQYF.

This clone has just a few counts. Here the CDR3 DNA reads TGTGCCAGCACTCCTAGAGCTAGCGCTAACACCGGGGAGCTGTTTTTT. Translating it yields CASTPRASANTGELFF. V gene TRBV2 combines with J gene TRBJ2-2; a weak D match, TRBD2 (6 bases). Germline V gives CDR1 SNHLY, CDR2 FYNNEI. Trimming took 7 bases from V and 2 from J, leaving 17 bases between them. The CDR3 consists of 16 residues. The whole variable domain, filled in from reference TRBV2 and TRBJ2-2, reads EPEVTQTPSHQVTQMGQEVILRCVPISNHLYFYWYRQILGQKVEFLVSFYNNEISEKSEIFDDQFSVERPDGSNFTLKIRSTKLEDSAMYFCASTPRASANTGELFFGEGSRLTVL.

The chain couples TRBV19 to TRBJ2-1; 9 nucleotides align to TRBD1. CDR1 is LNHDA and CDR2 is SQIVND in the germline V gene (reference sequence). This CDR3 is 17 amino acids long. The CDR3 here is CGRDRVRPNSAVNEQFF. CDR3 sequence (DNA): TGTGGAAGGGACAGGGTTCGGCCTAACTCTGCCGTCAATGAGCAGTTCTTC. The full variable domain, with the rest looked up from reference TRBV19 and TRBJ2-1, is DGGITQSPKYLFRKEGQNVTLSCEQNLNHDAMYWYRQDPGQGLRLIYYSQIVNDFQKGDIAEGYSVSREKKESFPLTVTSAQKNPTAFYLCGRDRVRPNSAVNEQFFGPGTRLTVL.

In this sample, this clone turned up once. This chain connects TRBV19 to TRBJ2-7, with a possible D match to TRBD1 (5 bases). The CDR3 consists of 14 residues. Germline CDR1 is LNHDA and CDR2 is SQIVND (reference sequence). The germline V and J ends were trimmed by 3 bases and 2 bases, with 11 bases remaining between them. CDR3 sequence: CASSILLGPYEQYF. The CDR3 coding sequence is TGTGCCAGTAGTATCCTGCTGGGGCCCTACGAGCAGTACTTC.

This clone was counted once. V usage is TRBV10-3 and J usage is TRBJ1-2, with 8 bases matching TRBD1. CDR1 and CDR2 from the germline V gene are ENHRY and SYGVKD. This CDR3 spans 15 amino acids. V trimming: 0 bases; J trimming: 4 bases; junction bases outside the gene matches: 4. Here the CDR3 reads CAISESGRGLYGYTF. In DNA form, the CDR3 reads TGTGCCATCAGTGAGTCGGGCAGGGGGCTCTATGGCTACACCTTC.

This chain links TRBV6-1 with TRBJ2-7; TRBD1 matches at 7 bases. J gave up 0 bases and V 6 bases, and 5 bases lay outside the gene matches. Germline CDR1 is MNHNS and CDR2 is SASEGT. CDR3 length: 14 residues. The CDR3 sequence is CASRTGEYSYEQYF. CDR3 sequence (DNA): TGTGCCAGCAGAACAGGGGAGTACTCCTACGAGCAGTACTTC.

CDR3 coding DNA: TGTGCCAGCAGCTTAGAACTTCTACCTGGAAACACCATATATTTT. Its protein is CASSLELLPGNTIYF. The chain employs TRBV7-2 and TRBJ1-3; D gene ambiguous. Germline loops: CDR1 SGHTA, CDR2 FQGNSA. This CDR3 comprises 15 residues. V shed 1 base and J shed 2 bases, with 9 bases lying between them.